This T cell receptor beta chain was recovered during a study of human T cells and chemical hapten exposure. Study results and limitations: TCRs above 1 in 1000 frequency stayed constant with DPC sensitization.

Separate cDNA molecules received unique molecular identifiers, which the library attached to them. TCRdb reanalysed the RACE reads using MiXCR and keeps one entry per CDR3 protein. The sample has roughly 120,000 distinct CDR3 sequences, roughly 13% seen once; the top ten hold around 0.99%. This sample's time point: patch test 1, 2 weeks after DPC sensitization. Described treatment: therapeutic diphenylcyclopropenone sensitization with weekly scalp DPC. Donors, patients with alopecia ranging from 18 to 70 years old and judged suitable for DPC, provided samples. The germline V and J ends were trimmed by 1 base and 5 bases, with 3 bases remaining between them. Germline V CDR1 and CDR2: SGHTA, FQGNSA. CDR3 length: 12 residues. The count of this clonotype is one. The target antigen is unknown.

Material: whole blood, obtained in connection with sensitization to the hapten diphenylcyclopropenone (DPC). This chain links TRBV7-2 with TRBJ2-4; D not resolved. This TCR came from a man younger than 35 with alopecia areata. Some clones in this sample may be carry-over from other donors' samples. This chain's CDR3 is CASSLVENIQYF. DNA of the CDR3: TGTGCCAGCAGCTTAGTGGAAAACATTCAGTACTTC.